This T cell receptor (beta chain) was recorded in a study of identical twins. Unmatched junction bases numbered 9, after V lost 3 bases and J lost 8 bases. Germline CDR1 MGHRA, CDR2 YSYEKL. There are 15 residues in the CDR3. This clonotype was picked up a small number of times. TCRdb re-derived calls from the 5' RACE reads in MiXCR, one entry per CDR3 protein. This table holds 300,000 to 400,000 distinct CDR3 sequences, approximately 9.1% found once. Sequencing was carried out using naive T cells sorted from blood. The origin of this receptor is a woman in her forties or fifties in good health. This chain connects TRBV4-1 to TRBJ2-1; 8 nucleotides agree with TRBD2. The CDR3 sequence is CASSQSGTSYDEQFF. In nucleotides, the CDR3 is TGCGCCAGCAGCCAGAGCGGGACTAGTTATGATGAGCAGTTCTTC.